A selection of T cell receptor beta chains follows, all from one sample in a study of cytomegalovirus exposure and HLA in healthy donors. The table came from immunoSEQ multiplex PCR; TCRdb's copy has only in-frame clones and leaves some out. Here the sample spans roughly 120,000 clones, 88% being singletons. Sequenced material: PBMCs. These receptors all come from a woman in her late teens or twenties in good health and CMV-seronegative. Each CDR3 is given with its conserved first and last residue. The order of the fields is CDR3 protein, CDR3 DNA, D gene, V gene, J gene, clone size. D genes are given only for firm matches. Not all rows give a size; the values are once, few, many and, for expanded clones, a class.

CDR3: CASSEVSSGSGTGELFF
DNA: TGTGCCAGCAGTGAAGTGTCTAGCGGGAGTGGCACCGGGGAGCTGTTTTTT
D: TRBD2
V: TRBV6-1
J: TRBJ2-2
size: -

CDR3: CASSKSGRNNNEQFF
DNA: TGTGCCAGCAGCAAGAGCGGGAGAAACAACAATGAGCAGTTCTTC
D: TRBD2
V: TRBV7-3
J: TRBJ2-1
size: few

CDR3: CASRDMRGLYEQYF
DNA: TGTGCCAGCAGGGATATGAGGGGACTGTACGAGCAGTACTTC
D: -
V: TRBV7-2
J: TRBJ2-7
size: -

CDR3: CSVEDYGEGRRTYEQYF
DNA: TGCAGCGTTGAAGATTACGGGGAGGGCAGACGAACCTACGAGCAGTACTTC
D: TRBD2
V: TRBV29-1
J: TRBJ2-7
size: once

CDR3: CASSLQANNEQFF
DNA: TGTGCCAGCAGTTTACAGGCCAACAATGAGCAGTTCTTC
D: -
V: TRBV27
J: TRBJ2-1
size: once

CDR3: CSVGQETQYF
DNA: TGCAGCGTTGGGCAGGAGACCCAGTACTTC
D: -
V: TRBV29-1
J: TRBJ2-5
size: -

CDR3: CASSGYREGENYGYTF
DNA: TGTGCCAGCAGTGGCTACAGGGAAGGAGAGAACTATGGCTACACCTTC
D: -
V: TRBV6-1
J: TRBJ1-2
size: -

CDR3: CASSQEGQGVVQPQHF
DNA: TGTGCCAGCAGCCAAGAGGGACAGGGGGTGGTTCAGCCCCAGCATTTT
D: TRBD1
V: TRBV4-2
J: TRBJ1-5
size: -

CDR3: CASSSPGETGELFF
DNA: TGTGCCAGCAGCTCCCCAGGGGAGACCGGGGAGCTGTTTTTT
D: -
V: TRBV7-3
J: TRBJ2-2
size: -

CDR3: CASSSRSLTGYEQYF
DNA: TGTGCCAGCAGCTCCCGTAGCTTGACAGGCTACGAGCAGTACTTC
D: -
V: TRBV7-2
J: TRBJ2-7
size: -

CDR3: CASSLRRTGVANEKLFF
DNA: TGTGCCAGCAGCTTAAGAAGAACAGGGGTAGCTAATGAAAAACTGTTTTTT
D: TRBD1
V: TRBV5-4
J: TRBJ1-4
size: -

CDR3: CASSVGTSGFSETQYF
DNA: TGTGCCAGCAGCGTCGGGACTAGCGGGTTCTCAGAGACCCAGTACTTC
D: TRBD2
V: TRBV9
J: TRBJ2-5
size: -

CDR3: CASSRIQGALRAFF
DNA: TGCGCCAGCAGCCGAATTCAGGGGGCGTTAAGAGCTTTCTTT
D: TRBD1
V: TRBV5-1
J: TRBJ1-1
size: -

CDR3: CASSQDDNTPGLAPYEQYF
DNA: TGCGCCAGCAGCCAGGATGATAACACCCCGGGACTAGCGCCCTACGAGCAGTACTTC
D: TRBD2
V: TRBV4-1
J: TRBJ2-7
size: -

CDR3: CASSQASNRVNEAFF
DNA: TGTGCCAGCAGCCAAGCATCGAACAGGGTGAATGAAGCTTTCTTT
D: -
V: TRBV4-2
J: TRBJ1-1
size: -

CDR3: CASPDRVRPGYTF
DNA: TGTGCCTCCCCGGACAGGGTACGGCCTGGCTACACCTTC
D: TRBD1
V: TRBV27
J: TRBJ1-2
size: few

CDR3: CASSVGGTYEQYF
DNA: TGTGCCAGCAGCGTAGGCGGAACCTACGAGCAGTACTTC
D: -
V: TRBV9
J: TRBJ2-7
size: few

CDR3: CAWSGSGSSYNEQFF
DNA: TGTGCCTGGAGTGGGAGCGGTAGCTCCTACAATGAGCAGTTCTTC
D: -
V: TRBV30
J: TRBJ2-1
size: -

CDR3: CASAGTANQPQHF
DNA: TGTGCCAGCGCAGGGACAGCCAATCAGCCCCAGCATTTT
D: TRBD1
V: TRBV18
J: TRBJ1-5
size: -

CDR3: CASSRHSGSYGYTF
DNA: TGTGCCAGCAGTAGACACAGCGGATCCTATGGCTACACCTTC
D: -
V: TRBV6-5
J: TRBJ1-2
size: -

CDR3: CASSRAGLQANTGELFF
DNA: TGTGCCAGCTCCCGGGCAGGGCTGCAGGCGAACACCGGGGAGCTGTTTTTT
D: -
V: TRBV18
J: TRBJ2-2
size: -

CDR3: CASARLTSTDTQYF
DNA: TGTGCCAGCGCCCGACTTACTAGCACAGATACGCAGTATTTT
D: -
V: TRBV2
J: TRBJ2-3
size: -

CDR3: CASSLKARELETQYF
DNA: TGTGCCAGCAGTTTAAAGGCCCGGGAGCTAGAGACCCAGTACTTC
D: -
V: TRBV28
J: TRBJ2-5
size: once

CDR3: CAISETGTSDTQYF
DNA: TGTGCCATCAGTGAGACCGGGACATCAGATACGCAGTATTTT
D: -
V: TRBV10-3
J: TRBJ2-3
size: -

CDR3: CASSRDGQPYNEQFF
DNA: TGTGCCAGCAGTCGTGATGGACAGCCATACAATGAGCAGTTCTTC
D: -
V: TRBV7-6
J: TRBJ2-1
size: -

CDR3: CATTNDRVTQETQYF
DNA: TGTGCCACCACCAACGATCGGGTCACCCAAGAGACCCAGTACTTC
D: -
V: TRBV15
J: TRBJ2-5
size: -

CDR3: CASSLGLLNTEAFF
DNA: TGTGCCAGCAGCTTGGGGCTCCTGAACACTGAAGCTTTCTTT
D: -
V: TRBV7-2
J: TRBJ1-1
size: -

CDR3: CASSTRRGTDTQYF
DNA: TGTGCCAGCAGCACCCGGCGGGGCACAGATACGCAGTATTTT
D: -
V: TRBV7-2
J: TRBJ2-3
size: -

CDR3: CASSLEGYTGDETQYF
DNA: TGTGCCAGCAGCTTGGAGGGATATACAGGGGATGAGACCCAGTACTTC
D: TRBD1
V: TRBV5-6
J: TRBJ2-5
size: -

CDR3: CASSERGGTDTQYF
DNA: TGTGCCAGCAGTGAGCGGGGGGGCACAGATACGCAGTATTTT
D: TRBD2
V: TRBV6-4
J: TRBJ2-3
size: -

CDR3: CASSIGGTGVTEAFF
DNA: TGTGCCAGTAGTATAGGGGGGACAGGGGTCACTGAAGCTTTCTTT
D: TRBD1
V: TRBV19
J: TRBJ1-1
size: once

CDR3: CASSSPLAGEGDEQFF
DNA: TGTGCCAGCAGCTCTCCCCTGGCGGGAGAGGGCGATGAGCAGTTCTTC
D: TRBD2
V: TRBV11-2
J: TRBJ2-1
size: -

CDR3: CASSLDSGRTYNEQFF
DNA: TGTGCCAGCAGTTTAGATAGCGGGAGGACCTACAATGAGCAGTTCTTC
D: TRBD2
V: TRBV27
J: TRBJ2-1
size: -

CDR3: CASSLGQPYGYTF
DNA: TGTGCCAGCAGCTTAGGACAGCCCTATGGCTACACCTTC
D: -
V: TRBV7-6
J: TRBJ1-2
size: -

CDR3: CASSLYGDNEQFF
DNA: TGTGCCAGCAGCTTATACGGGGACAATGAGCAGTTCTTC
D: -
V: TRBV7-2
J: TRBJ2-1
size: -

CDR3: CASSLRGRSTEAFF
DNA: TGTGCCAGCAGTTTAAGGGGCAGGAGCACTGAAGCTTTCTTT
D: -
V: TRBV28
J: TRBJ1-1
size: -

CDR3: CASSLSSGSISEQYF
DNA: TGCGCCAGCAGCCTTTCTAGCGGGAGTATCTCCGAGCAGTACTTC
D: TRBD2
V: TRBV4-1
J: TRBJ2-7
size: -

CDR3: CASSLFSRADYGYTF
DNA: TGTGCCAGCAGTTTATTTTCCAGGGCGGACTATGGCTACACCTTC
D: -
V: TRBV28
J: TRBJ1-2
size: -

CDR3: CASSPRRGYNEQFF
DNA: TGTGCCAGCAGCCCTCGGCGAGGGTACAATGAGCAGTTCTTC
D: -
V: TRBV11-3
J: TRBJ2-1
size: -

CDR3: CAWAGYGSGANVLTF
DNA: TGTGCCTGGGCAGGGTATGGGTCTGGGGCCAACGTCCTGACTTTC
D: -
V: TRBV30
J: TRBJ2-6
size: -

CDR3: CASSLARETQYF
DNA: TGTGCCAGCAGCTTAGCTCGAGAGACCCAGTACTTC
D: -
V: TRBV7-8
J: TRBJ2-5
size: -

CDR3: CASSGTGGYSPLHF
DNA: TGTGCCAGCAGCGGGACAGGGGGTTATTCACCCCTCCACTTT
D: TRBD1
V: TRBV9
J: TRBJ1-6
size: -

CDR3: CASSGRSGQGKVNQPQHF
DNA: TGTGCCAGCAGTGGACGTTCCGGACAGGGGAAAGTCAATCAGCCCCAGCATTTT
D: TRBD1
V: TRBV6-1
J: TRBJ1-5
size: few

CDR3: CASRKAGGNADTQYF
DNA: TGTGCCAGCAGAAAAGCGGGAGGGAATGCGGATACGCAGTATTTT
D: TRBD2
V: TRBV7-2
J: TRBJ2-3
size: once

CDR3: CASSLSVTGVKNEQFF
DNA: TGTGCCAGCAGTTTATCAGTGACAGGGGTAAAAAATGAGCAGTTCTTC
D: TRBD1
V: TRBV27
J: TRBJ2-1
size: -